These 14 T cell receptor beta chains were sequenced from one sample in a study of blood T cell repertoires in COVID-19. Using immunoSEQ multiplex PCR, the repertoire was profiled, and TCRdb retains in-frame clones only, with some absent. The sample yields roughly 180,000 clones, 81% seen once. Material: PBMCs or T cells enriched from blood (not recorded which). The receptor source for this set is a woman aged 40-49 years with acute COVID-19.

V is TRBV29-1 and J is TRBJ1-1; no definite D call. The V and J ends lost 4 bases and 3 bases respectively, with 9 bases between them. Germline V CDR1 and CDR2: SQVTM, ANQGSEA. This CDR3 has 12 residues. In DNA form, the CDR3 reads TGCAGCGTTGGGCAGATGGACACTGAAGCTTTCTTT. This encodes CSVGQMDTEAFF.

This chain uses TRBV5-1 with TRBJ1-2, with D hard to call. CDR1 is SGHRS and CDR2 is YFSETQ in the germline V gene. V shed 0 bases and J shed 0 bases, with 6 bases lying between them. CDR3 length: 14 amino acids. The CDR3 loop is CASSLDTANYGYTF. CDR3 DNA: TGCGCCAGCAGCTTGGACACCGCTAACTATGGCTACACCTTC.

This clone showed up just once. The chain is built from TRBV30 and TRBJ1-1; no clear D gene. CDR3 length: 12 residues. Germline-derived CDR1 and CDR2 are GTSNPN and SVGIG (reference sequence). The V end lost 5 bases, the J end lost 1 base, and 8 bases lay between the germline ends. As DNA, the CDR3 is TGTGCCTGGTCCGTAGCGAACACTGAAGCTTTCTTT. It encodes CAWSVANTEAFF.

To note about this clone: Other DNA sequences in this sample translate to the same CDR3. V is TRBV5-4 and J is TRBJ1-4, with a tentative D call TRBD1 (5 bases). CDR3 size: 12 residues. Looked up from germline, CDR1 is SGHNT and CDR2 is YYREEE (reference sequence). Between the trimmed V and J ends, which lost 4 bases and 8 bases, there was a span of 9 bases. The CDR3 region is CASSLDSEKLFF. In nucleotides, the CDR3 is TGTGCCAGCAGCCTAGACAGCGAAAAACTGTTTTTT.

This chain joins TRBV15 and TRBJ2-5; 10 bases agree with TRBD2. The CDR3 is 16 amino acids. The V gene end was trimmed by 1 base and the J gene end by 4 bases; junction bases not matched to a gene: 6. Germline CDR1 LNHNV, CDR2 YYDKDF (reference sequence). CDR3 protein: CATSRASGRGAETQYF. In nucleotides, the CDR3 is TGTGCCACCAGCAGAGCAAGCGGGAGGGGGGCAGAGACCCAGTACTTC.

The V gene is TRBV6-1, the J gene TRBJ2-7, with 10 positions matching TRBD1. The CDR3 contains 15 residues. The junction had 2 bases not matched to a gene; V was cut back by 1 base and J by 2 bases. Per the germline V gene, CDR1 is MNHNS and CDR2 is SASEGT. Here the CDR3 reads CASSEDGTGAYEQYF. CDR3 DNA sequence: TGTGCCAGCAGTGAAGATGGGACAGGGGCCTACGAGCAGTACTTC.

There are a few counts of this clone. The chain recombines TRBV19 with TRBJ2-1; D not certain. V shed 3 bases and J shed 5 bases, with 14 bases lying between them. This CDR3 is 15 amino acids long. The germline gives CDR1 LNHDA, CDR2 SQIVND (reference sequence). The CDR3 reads CASSIAPGLNNEQFF. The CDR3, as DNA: TGTGCCAGTAGTATCGCGCCGGGTTTAAACAATGAGCAGTTCTTC.

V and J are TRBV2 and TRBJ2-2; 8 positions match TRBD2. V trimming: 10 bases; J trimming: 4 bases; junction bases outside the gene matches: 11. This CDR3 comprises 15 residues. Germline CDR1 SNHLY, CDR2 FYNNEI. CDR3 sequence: CATAGGGRGTGELFF. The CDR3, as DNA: TGTGCCACCGCCGGGGGGGGCAGGGGCACCGGGGAGCTGTTTTTT. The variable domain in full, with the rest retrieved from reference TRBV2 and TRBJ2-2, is EPEVTQTPSHQVTQMGQEVILRCVPISNHLYFYWYRQILGQKVEFLVSFYNNEISEKSEIFDDQFSVERPDGSNFTLKIRSTKLEDSAMYFCATAGGGRGTGELFFGEGSRLTVL.

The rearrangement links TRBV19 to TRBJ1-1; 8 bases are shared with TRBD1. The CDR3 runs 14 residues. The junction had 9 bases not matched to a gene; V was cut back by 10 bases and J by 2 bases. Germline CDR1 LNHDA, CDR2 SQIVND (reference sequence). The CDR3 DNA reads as TGTGCCACAAACGGACAGGGTGGCAACACTGAAGCTTTCTTT. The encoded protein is CATNGQGGNTEAFF.

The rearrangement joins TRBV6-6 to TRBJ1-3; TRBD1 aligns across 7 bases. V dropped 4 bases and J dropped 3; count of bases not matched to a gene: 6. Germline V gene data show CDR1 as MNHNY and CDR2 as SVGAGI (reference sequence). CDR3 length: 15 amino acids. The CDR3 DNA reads TGTGCCAGCAGTTCGGGACAGTCCTTTGGAAACACCATATATTTT. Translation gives CASSSGQSFGNTIYF.

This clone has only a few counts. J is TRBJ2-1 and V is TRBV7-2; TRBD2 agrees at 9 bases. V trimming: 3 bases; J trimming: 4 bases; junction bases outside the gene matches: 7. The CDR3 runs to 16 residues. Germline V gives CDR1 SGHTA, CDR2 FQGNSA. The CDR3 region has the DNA TGTGCCAGCAGCTTTGCGGGAGGGTTCTATTACAATGAGCAGTTCTTC. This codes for CASSFAGGFYYNEQFF.

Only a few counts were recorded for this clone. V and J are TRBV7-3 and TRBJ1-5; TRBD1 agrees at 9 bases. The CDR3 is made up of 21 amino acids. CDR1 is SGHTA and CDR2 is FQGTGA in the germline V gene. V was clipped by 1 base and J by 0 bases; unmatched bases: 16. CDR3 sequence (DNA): TGTGCCAGCAGCTTAAAGCATAAGGACAGGGGTTTGGTGTATAGCAATCAGCCCCAGCATTTT. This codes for CASSLKHKDRGLVYSNQPQHF.

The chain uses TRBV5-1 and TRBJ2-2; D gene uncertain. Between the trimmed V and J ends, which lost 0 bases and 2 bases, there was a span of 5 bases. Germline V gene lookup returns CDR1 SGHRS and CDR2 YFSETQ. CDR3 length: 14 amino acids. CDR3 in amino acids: CASSLGQNTGELFF. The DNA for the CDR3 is TGCGCCAGCAGCTTGGGACAAAACACCGGGGAGCTGTTTTTT.

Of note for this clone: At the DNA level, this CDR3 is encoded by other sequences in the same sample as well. Here the CDR3 DNA reads TGCGCCAGCAGCTTGGGAGGGCACAATGAGCAGTTCTTC. It yields the protein CASSLGGHNEQFF. J is TRBJ2-1 and V is TRBV5-1; a possible D gene is TRBD2 (5 bases). This CDR3 spans 13 amino acids. Looked up from germline, CDR1 is SGHRS and CDR2 is YFSETQ. V was pared by 0 bases and J by 5 bases, with 6 bases between. Based on the CDR3 plus reference TRBV5-1 and TRBJ2-1, the full variable domain is KAGVTQTPRYLIKTRGQQVTLSCSPISGHRSVSWYQQTPGQGLQFLFEYFSETQRNKGNFPGRFSGRQFSNSRSEMNVSTLELGDSALYLCASSLGGHNEQFFGPGTRLTVL.